Sequencing of this T cell receptor (beta chain) was carried out in a study of T-cell reconstitution after alpha-beta-depleted transplantation in children. CDR3 length: 17 residues. The ends lost 4 bases at V and 0 bases at J; junction bases unmatched: 7. CDR1 is ENHRY, CDR2 SYGVKD, per germline. Unique molecular identifiers were built into the TCRbeta library. MiXCR, run by TCRdb on the PCR reads, gives a single entry per CDR3 protein. The data show 350,000 to 450,000 distinct CDR3 sequences, roughly 13% seen once. The chain recombines TRBV10-3 with TRBJ2-1, with TRBD2 matching 9 bases. The starting material was PBMCs, obtained from the stem cell graft. The sequence came from a human donor who donated a stem cell graft to a child with Fanconi anemia. DNA for the CDR3: TGTGCCATCAGTGCGGGCCTAGCGGGGAGCTCCTACAATGAGCAGTTCTTC. Its protein is CAISAGLAGSSYNEQFF.